The T cell receptor (beta chain) described here comes from a study of T cells in Graves' hyperthyroidism and ophthalmopathy. This CDR3 is built from 14 residues. CDR1 is SGHAT and CDR2 is FQNNGV in the germline V gene. Trimming removed 5 bases at V and 5 bases at J, with 14 bases between. Researchers took RNA transcripts and amplified the TCR beta CDR3 regions from them. The TCR CDR3 first-round RT-PCR relied on the HTBI primer set. TCRdb reprocessed the multiplex PCR reads with MiXCR, giving one entry per CDR3 protein. The sample contains 300,000 to 450,000 distinct CDR3 sequences, approximately 15% of which appear only once.

The rearrangement uses TRBV11-2 and TRBJ2-3, with D maybe TRBD1 (6 bases). The sequence came from a woman in her 30s with Graves' ophthalmopathy. Input material: blood. CDR3 sequence reads: CASSPWTDIDTQYF. The DNA of the CDR3 is TGTGCCAGCAGCCCTTGGACAGACATAGATACGCAGTATTTT.